The present T cell receptor (delta chain) was sequenced within a study of DNA immune sequencing with unique molecular identifiers. About the study: γδ T cells were sorted from PBMC by fluorescence-activated cell sorting. Sequencing input was about 100 ng for enriched and around 1 ug for non-enriched PBMC DNA.

Trimming shortened V by 3 bases and J by 0 bases, and 16 bases separated the two germline ends. The CDR3 totals 16 residues. CDR1 and CDR2 (germline): GEAIGNYY, EKD. This clone was recorded a few times. No antigen is known for it. The translation of this DNA and the TCRdb protein of a much larger clone differ at residue 9, probably owing to a read error; the protein shown here is translated from the DNA. All 8 TRDV and 4 TRDJ genes were targeted in 32-plex amplification of genomic DNA. Adapter PCR followed approximately 3 barcoding PCR cycles that attached a 12-nucleotide UMI. TCRdb re-called the multiplex PCR reads with CATT. The repertoire holds some 2,000 delta-chain clones, more than 13% seen once, with around 52% in the top ten. Study outcomes and limitations: Healthy donor TRD clonotypes most often used TRDV2 joined to TRDJ1. TRD sequences lacking matching primers are not detectable by this approach.

The rearrangement links TRDV2 to TRDJ1; D not resolved. The TCR sequence derives from a human donor in good health. Sequenced: gamma-delta T cells enriched from blood buffy coat, or unenriched PBMCs (not recorded which). Here the CDR3 DNA reads TGTGCCTGTGACCCGTCCGATCGGGAGTACACCGATAAACTCATCTTT. Translating it yields CACDPSDREYTDKLIF.